This T cell receptor (beta chain) was profiled in a study of T cell responses to AZD1222 COVID-19 vaccine. Study-level findings and limits: The CD4 TCRs associated with vaccination extended across spike and predominated at 160-218 and 743-854.

With regard to this clone: The antigen is unknown. The junction departs from germline at one end; a sequencing error may be responsible.

Assay: immunoSEQ multiplex PCR; the TCRdb copy retains only in-frame clones and omits some. The sample lists some 100,000 clones; approximately 91% were seen once. CDR3 size: 16 residues. Germline CDR1 is SSHAT and CDR2 is FNYEAQ (reference sequence). The clonotype originates from an adult in good health. The sequencing used peripheral blood, collected on day 0 of AZD1222 vaccination. The chain combines TRBV7-7 with TRBJ2-5; D is possibly TRBD1 (6 bases). In DNA, the CDR3 is TGTGCTAGCAGCTTCGGTGGGCAGGGGCAAGATGGAGCCCAGTACTTC. Translated: CASSFGGQGQDGAQYF.